This T cell receptor (beta chain) was observed in a study of blood T cell repertoires in COVID-19. Study information: Samples came from the United States, Italy and Spain, spanning acute and convalescent COVID-19.

Libraries were prepared by immunoSEQ multiplex PCR; TCRdb keeps only in-frame clonotypes and omits some of them. The sample has 160,000 or so clones; around 84% are singletons. The CDR3 is made up of 16 amino acids. The V gene's germline CDR1 is MDHEN and CDR2 SYDVKM. Trimming stripped 7 bases from V and 2 bases from J, with 20 bases between. The specimen was peripheral blood. The sequence derives from a man in his forties with acute or convalescent COVID-19. This chain connects TRBV28 to TRBJ1-1, with D perhaps TRBD1 (6 bases). The CDR3 nucleotides are TGTGCCAGCAAATTGAGAGACAGGCCTCTAAACACTGAAGCTTTCTTT. This encodes CASKLRDRPLNTEAFF. The full variable domain, its missing parts supplied by reference TRBV28 and TRBJ1-1, is DVKVTQSSRYLVKRTGEKVFLECVQDMDHENMFWYRQDPGLGLRLIYFSYDVKMKEKGDIPEGYSVSREKKERFSLILESASTNQTSMYLCASKLRDRPLNTEAFFGQGTRLTVV.